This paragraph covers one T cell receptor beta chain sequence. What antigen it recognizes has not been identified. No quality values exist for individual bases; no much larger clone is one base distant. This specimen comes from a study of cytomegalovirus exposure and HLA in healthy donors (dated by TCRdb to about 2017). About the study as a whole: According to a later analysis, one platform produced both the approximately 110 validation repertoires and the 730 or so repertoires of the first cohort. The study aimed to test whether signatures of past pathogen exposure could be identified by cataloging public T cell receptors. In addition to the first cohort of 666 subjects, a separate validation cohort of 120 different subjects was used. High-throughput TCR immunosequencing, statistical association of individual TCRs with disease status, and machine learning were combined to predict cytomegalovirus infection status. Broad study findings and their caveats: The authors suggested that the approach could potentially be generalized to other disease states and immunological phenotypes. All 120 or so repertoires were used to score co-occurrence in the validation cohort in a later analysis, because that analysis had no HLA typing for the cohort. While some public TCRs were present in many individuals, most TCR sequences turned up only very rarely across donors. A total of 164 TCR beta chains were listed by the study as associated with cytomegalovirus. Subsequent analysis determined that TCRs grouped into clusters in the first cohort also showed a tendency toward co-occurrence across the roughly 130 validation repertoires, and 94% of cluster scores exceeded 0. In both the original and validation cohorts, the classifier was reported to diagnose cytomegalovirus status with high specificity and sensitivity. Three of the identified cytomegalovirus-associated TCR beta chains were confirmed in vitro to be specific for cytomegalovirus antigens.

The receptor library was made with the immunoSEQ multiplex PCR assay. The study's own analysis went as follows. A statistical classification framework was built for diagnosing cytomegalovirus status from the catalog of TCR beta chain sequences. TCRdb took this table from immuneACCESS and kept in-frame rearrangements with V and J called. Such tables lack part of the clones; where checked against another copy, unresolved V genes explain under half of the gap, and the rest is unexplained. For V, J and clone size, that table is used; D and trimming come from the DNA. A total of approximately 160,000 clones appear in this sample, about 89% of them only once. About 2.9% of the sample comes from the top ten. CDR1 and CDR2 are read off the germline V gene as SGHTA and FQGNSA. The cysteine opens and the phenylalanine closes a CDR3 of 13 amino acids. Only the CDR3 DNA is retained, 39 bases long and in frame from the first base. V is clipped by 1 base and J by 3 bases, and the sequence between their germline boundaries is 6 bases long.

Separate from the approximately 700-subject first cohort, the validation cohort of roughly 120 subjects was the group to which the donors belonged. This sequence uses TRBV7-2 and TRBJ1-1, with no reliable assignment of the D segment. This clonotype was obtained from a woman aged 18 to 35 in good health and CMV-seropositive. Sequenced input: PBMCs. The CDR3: CASSLVGYTEAFF. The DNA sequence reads TGTGCCAGCAGCTTAGTCGGGTACACTGAAGCTTTCTTT.